This entry concerns a single TCR beta chain. No antigen is known for it. The CDR3 contains 13 residues. The V end lost 2 bases, the J end lost 1 base, and 5 bases lay between the germline ends. Looked up from germline, CDR1 is PRHDT and CDR2 is FYEKMQ (reference sequence). These data come from a study of OX40 agonist ivuxolimab in advanced cancers. Study-wide findings and caveats: Averaging showed that CD8+ T cells had more expanded clones than CD4+ did. Some nonresponders additionally presented with little normalized T-cell clonal expansion. CD4+ and CD8+ T cells in blood underwent clonal expansion by week 6 at 0.1 to 3.0 mg/kg.

Only in-frame clones appear in the TCRdb table, and some are missing; sequencing was by immunoSEQ multiplex PCR. The data show about 60,000 clones, around four fifths seen once. The source was CD4+ or CD8+ T cells sorted from blood, collected in a trial of the OX40 agonist ivuxolimab. The chain links TRBV13 to TRBJ1-1, with D hard to call. This receptor was obtained from an adult with an advanced solid tumor such as melanoma, head and neck, liver or kidney cancer. In DNA, the CDR3 is TGTGCCAGCAGCTTAAACAGGAACACTGAAGCTTTCTTT. This gives the protein CASSLNRNTEAFF.